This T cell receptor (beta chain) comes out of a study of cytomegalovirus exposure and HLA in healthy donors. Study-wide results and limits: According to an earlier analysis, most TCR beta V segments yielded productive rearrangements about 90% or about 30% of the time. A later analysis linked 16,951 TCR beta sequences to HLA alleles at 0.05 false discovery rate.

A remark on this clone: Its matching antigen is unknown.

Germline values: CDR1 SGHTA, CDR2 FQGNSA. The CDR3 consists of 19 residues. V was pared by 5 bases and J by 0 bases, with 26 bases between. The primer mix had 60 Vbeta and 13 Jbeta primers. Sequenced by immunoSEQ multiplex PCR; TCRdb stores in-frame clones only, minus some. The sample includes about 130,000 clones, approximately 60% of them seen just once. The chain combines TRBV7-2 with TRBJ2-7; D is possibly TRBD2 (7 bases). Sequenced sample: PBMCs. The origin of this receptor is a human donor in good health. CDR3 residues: CASSPAGADQHFSSYEQYF. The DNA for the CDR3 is TGTGCCAGCAGCCCCGCGGGGGCAGATCAGCACTTTAGCTCCTACGAGCAGTACTTC. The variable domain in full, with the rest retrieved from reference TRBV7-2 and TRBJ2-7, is GAGVSQSPSNKVTEKGKDVELRCDPISGHTALYWYRQSLGQGLEFLIYFQGNSAPDKSGLPSDRFSAERTGGSVSTLTIQRTQQEDSAVYLCASSPAGADQHFSSYEQYFGPGTRLTVT.